The 3 T cell receptor beta chains below were found in one sample sequenced in a study of T cells expressing NK-cell markers. TCRdb re-called the 5' RACE reads and catalogs CDR3 proteins one per entry, DNA excluded. This listing includes 400,000 to 500,000 distinct CDR3 sequences. What was sequenced was blood T cells: a sorted CD56 or NKG2C T cell subset, CD4+ or CD8+ T cells, or bulk PBMC T cells (not recorded which). These receptors were collected from a woman aged 18 to 75 in good health.

This chain uses TRBV30 with TRBJ2-7; no DNA is available, so the TRBD1 call from TCRdb remains unchecked. This CDR3 comprises 14 residues. Germline lookup yields CDR1 GTSNPN and CDR2 SVGIG (reference sequence). The CDR3 region is CAWSRLRASGEQYF.

The rearrangement links TRBV20-1 to TRBJ2-1; the TCRdb D gene call, TRBD1, has no DNA to confirm it. Germline values: CDR1 DFQATT, CDR2 SNEGSKA (reference sequence). CDR3 length: 12 amino acids. The CDR3 is CSAGPGYNEQFF.

The rearrangement uses TRBV7-2 and TRBJ1-1; the TCRdb D gene call, TRBD1, has no DNA to confirm it. This CDR3 is 14 amino acids long. The V gene's germline CDR1 is SGHTA and CDR2 FQGNSA. CDR3: CASSMGQVNTEAFF. Filled out from reference TRBV7-2 and TRBJ1-1, the complete variable domain reads GAGVSQSPSNKVTEKGKDVELRCDPISGHTALYWYRQSLGQGLEFLIYFQGNSAPDKSGLPSDRFSAERTGGSVSTLTIQRTQQEDSAVYLCASSMGQVNTEAFFGQGTRLTVV.